The present T cell receptor beta chain was sequenced within a study of blood T cell repertoires in COVID-19 (dated by TCRdb to about 2020). With regard to the full study: Samples covering the acute and convalescent phases of COVID-19 were provided by collaborators in the United States, Italy and Spain. The material from the prospective study consisted of cDNA or gDNA derived from T cells, B-cell-depleted T cells, or PBMCs. The dataset comprised deeply sampled blood TCRbeta repertoires from subjects exposed to, actively infected with, or recovered from COVID-19. The repertoires were released in a freely available public database intended as a resource for research on the immune response to SARS-CoV-2. The samples were drawn from the first 160 participants of the ongoing ImmuneRACE study and from some 1,300 subjects provided by 6 global collaborators. Nearly every sample came with metadata listing a de-identified subject ID, COVID-19 status, age in years and sex. Where HLA class I and class II types were available, the types were taken from metadata supplied by the sample provider, not from assay-based typing. What the research found in general, with its limitations: The quantity of clinical and demographic metadata differed by source and by participant and was supplied without curation.

Collaborating institutions collected whole blood in K2EDTA tubes following their own protocols. For TCRbeta analysis, collaborators shipped samples as frozen whole blood, isolated PBMCs, or DNA extracted from either of those sample types. TCRbeta CDR3 regions were amplified from genomic DNA by means of the immunoSEQ Assay, a bias-controlled multiplex PCR. As for the original processing: Nucleated cell counts per sample were estimated from amplification of reference gene primers within the assay. To quantify the absolute abundance of each unique TCRbeta CDR3 rearrangement, sequence reads were collapsed and filtered. For each sample, productive Simpson clonality was calculated as the square root of Simpson's diversity index over productive rearrangements. Not all clones reach the TCRdb copy of this immuneACCESS table, which keeps in-frame sequences only. Checked studies attribute under half of the gap to unresolved V genes and leave the rest unexplained. V, J and clone size were drawn from that table, and D and trimming were deduced from the DNA. The sample table records roughly 66,000 clones; over 80% of these occur just once. The ten largest clones capture about 7.9% of the sample.

Of note for this clone: The clone's antigen remains unknown. The record has no base qualities; no much larger clone is one base away.

The CDR3 starts with the cysteine, ends with the phenylalanine, and has 12 residues. Only CDR3 DNA is held: 36 bases, read in frame from base 1. V gives up 6 bases and J gives up 7 bases, and the segment between their germline ends measures 10 bases. As encoded in the germline V gene, CDR1 is MDHEN while CDR2 is SYDVKM. The sequence derives from a human donor in a cohort sampled during active COVID-19. In this chain, TRBV28 is recombined with TRBJ2-1; D gene: possibly TRBD1, on 6 matching bases. The sequencing input was peripheral blood. The CDR3: CASRGRGNEQFF. The sequence in DNA is TGTGCCAGCAGGGGAAGGGGGAATGAGCAGTTCTTC.